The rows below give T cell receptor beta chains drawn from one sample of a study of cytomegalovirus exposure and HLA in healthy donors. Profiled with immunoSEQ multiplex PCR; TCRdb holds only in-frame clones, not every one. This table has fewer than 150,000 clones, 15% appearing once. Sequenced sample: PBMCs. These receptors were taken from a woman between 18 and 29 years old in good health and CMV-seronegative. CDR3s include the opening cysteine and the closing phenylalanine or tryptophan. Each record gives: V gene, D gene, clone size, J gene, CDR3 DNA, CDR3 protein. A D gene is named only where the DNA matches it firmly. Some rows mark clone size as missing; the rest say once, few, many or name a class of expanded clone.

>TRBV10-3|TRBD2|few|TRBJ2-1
TGTGCCATCAGTGAGTCGTTGCGGGAGGGTGGTAATGAGCAGTTCTTC
CAISESLREGGNEQFF
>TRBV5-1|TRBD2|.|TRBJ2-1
TGCGCCAGCGGGTTAGGACTAGCGCTACTAAGCTCCTACAATGAGCAGTTCTTC
CASGLGLALLSSYNEQFF
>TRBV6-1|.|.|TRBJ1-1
TGTGCCAGCAGTACTGACCGGGAGGTGATTACTGAAGCTTTCTTT
CASSTDREVITEAFF
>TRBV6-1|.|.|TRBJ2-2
TGTGCCAGCCCCGGCGGGCCAAAAGGCCCCGGGGAGCTGTTTTTT
CASPGGPKGPGELFF
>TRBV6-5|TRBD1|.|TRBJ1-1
TGTGCCAGCAGAAGGACAGGGAACACTGAAGCTTTCTTT
CASRRTGNTEAFF
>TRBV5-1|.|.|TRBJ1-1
TGCGCCAGCAGCTTGGGAGGCGTTTGGGGGGTGAACACTGAAGCTTTCTTT
CASSLGGVWGVNTEAFF
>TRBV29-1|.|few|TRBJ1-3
TGCAGCGCTTGGACTCCCACTCCCTCTGGAAACACCATATATTTT
CSAWTPTPSGNTIYF
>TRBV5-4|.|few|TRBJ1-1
TGTGCCAGCAGCTTGGGGGGGGTGAACACTGAAGCTTTCTTT
CASSLGGVNTEAFF
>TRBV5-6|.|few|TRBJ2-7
TGTGCCAGCAGCTTGGCGGGAGAGGGCGAGCAGTACTTC
CASSLAGEGEQYF
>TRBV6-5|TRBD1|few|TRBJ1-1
TGTGCCAGCAGTACCCGCGACAGGGTCCCTGAAGCTTTCTTT
CASSTRDRVPEAFF
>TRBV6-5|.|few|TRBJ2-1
TGTGCCAGCAGTTACGGGCGAAATGAGCAGTTCTTC
CASSYGRNEQFF
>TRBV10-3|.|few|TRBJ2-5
TGTGCCTCAGGGCCTGGAGAGACCCAGTACTTC
CASGPGETQYF
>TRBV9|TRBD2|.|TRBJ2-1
TGTGCCAGCAGCGGGGGACTAGCGGGAATCTCGATCAATGAGCAGTTCTTC
CASSGGLAGISINEQFF
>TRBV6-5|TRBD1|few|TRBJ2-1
TGTGCCAGCAGTTATGGACAGGGGGCTTTCGATGAGCAGTTCTTC
CASSYGQGAFDEQFF
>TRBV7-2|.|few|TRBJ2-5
TGTGCCAGCAGCTGGGGCCAAGTGGAGACCCAGTACTTC
CASSWGQVETQYF
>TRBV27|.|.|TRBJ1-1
TGTGCCAGCAGTTTCTCCCGAGACAGAGAAGCTTTCTTT
CASSFSRDREAFF
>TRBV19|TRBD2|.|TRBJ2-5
TGTGCCAGTAGGAACTCCGCGGGGGGCTACCAAGAGACCCAGTACTTC
CASRNSAGGYQETQYF
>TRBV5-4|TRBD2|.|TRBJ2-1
TGTGCCAGCAGCTTCCCCCCGAGCGGGGGGGCCGGTAATGAGCAGTTCTTC
CASSFPPSGGAGNEQFF
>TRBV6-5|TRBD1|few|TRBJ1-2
TGTGCCAGCAGTTACTTGGGACAGGGGGCAGGCTACACCTTC
CASSYLGQGAGYTF
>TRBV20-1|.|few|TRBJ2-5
TGCAGTGAAGGGGTAGAGACCCAGTACTTC
CSEGVETQYF
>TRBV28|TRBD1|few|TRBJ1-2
TGTGCCAGCAGTCCCATCGGGCGGGACAGGGCAAGCTACACCTTC
CASSPIGRDRASYTF
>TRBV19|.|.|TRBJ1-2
TGTGCCAGCAACGTCGGACAGTACTATGGCTACACCTTC
CASNVGQYYGYTF
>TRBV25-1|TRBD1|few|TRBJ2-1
TGTGCCAGCAGTGAATGGGGACAGGGGGCCTTGAGCTACAATGAGCAGTTCTTC
CASSEWGQGALSYNEQFF
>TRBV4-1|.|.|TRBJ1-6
TGCGCCAGCAGCCAAGGATCGGCGGCCTATAATTCACCCCTCCACTTT
CASSQGSAAYNSPLHF
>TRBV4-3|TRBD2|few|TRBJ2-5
TGCGCCAGCAGCCAAGAATGGGGACTAGAAGAGACCCAGTACTTC
CASSQEWGLEETQYF
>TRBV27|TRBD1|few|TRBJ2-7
TGTGCCAGCAGTTTAAGAGGACAGGGGGGTTTCGAGCAGTACTTC
CASSLRGQGGFEQYF
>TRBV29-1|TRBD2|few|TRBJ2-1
TGCAGCGCTCCCGGGACTAGCGGACTCTACAATGAGCAGTTCTTC
CSAPGTSGLYNEQFF
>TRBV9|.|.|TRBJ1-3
TGTGCCAGCAGCACGGTCCCAAGCTCTGGAAACACCATATATTTT
CASSTVPSSGNTIYF
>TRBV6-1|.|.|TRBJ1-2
TGTGCCACCAGCGTCCGTAACTATGGCTACACCTTC
CATSVRNYGYTF
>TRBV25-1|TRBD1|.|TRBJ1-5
TGTGCCAGCAGTGGGGACAGGGACGGGCAGCCCCAGCATTTT
CASSGDRDGQPQHF
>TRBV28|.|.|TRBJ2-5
TGTGCCAGCAGGAGCCCGGGGTGGGCCGGTGTGACCCAGTACTTC
CASRSPGWAGVTQYF
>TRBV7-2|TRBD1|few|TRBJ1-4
TGTGCCAGCAGCTCCTCGACAGGGGAGGGAGAAAAACTGTTTTTT
CASSSSTGEGEKLFF
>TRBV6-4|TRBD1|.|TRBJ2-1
TGTGCCAGCAGTGTCGACAGGGCGAATGAGCAGTTCTTC
CASSVDRANEQFF
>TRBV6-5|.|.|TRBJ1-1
TGTGCCAGCAGTTACCTAGGGAACACTGAAGCTTTCTTT
CASSYLGNTEAFF
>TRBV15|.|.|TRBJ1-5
TGTGCCACCAGCAGAGCTTTAAGCAATCAGCCCCAGCATTTT
CATSRALSNQPQHF
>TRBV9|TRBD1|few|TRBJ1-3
TGTGCCAGCAGCCAGGACAGGGCTGGAAACACCATATATTTT
CASSQDRAGNTIYF
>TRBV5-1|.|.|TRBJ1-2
TGCGCCAGCAGCTTGGACAGGGACTATGGCTACACCTTC
CASSLDRDYGYTF
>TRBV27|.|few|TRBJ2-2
TGTGCCAGCAGTACACCCTCTGCGGGGGCCGGCGGGGAGCTGTTTTTT
CASSTPSAGAGGELFF
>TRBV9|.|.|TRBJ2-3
TGTGCCAGCAGCCCAAGCGGCGATACGCAGTATTTT
CASSPSGDTQYF
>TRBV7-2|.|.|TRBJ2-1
TGTGCCAGCAGCTTAAGGGGGGGCTCCTACAATGAGCAGTTCTTC
CASSLRGGSYNEQFF
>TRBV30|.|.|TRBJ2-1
TGTGCCTGGAGTGACTTCGCTAACAATGAGCAGTTCTTC
CAWSDFANNEQFF
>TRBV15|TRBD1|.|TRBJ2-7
TGTGCCACCAGCAGAGAGGACAGGGGGGACGAGCAGTACTTC
CATSREDRGDEQYF
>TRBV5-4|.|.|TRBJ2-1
TGTGCCAGCAGCTTCGGGGTTTCCTACAATGAGCAGTTCTTC
CASSFGVSYNEQFF